Presented here are 8 T cell receptor beta chains from one specimen sequenced in a study of shared clonotypes between healthy human individuals. This table comes from immunoSEQ multiplex PCR, and its TCRdb copy is limited to in-frame clones, with some not included. The sample lists about 1.5 million clones; roughly 98% were seen once. Sequencing was performed on naive CD4+ T cells sorted from blood. Subset given: CD45RA+ positively selected. These TCRs come from a man aged 25-45 years in good health.

A note on this clone: The same CDR3 arises from other DNA sequences in this sample as well. V usage is TRBV29-1 and J usage is TRBJ1-1; D gene unclear. Per germline, CDR1 SQVTM and CDR2 ANQGSEA. The CDR3 contains 12 residues. Trimming shortened V by 4 bases and J by 2 bases, and 8 bases separated the two germline ends. The CDR3 DNA reads as TGCAGCGTTGGGGAGGGAAACACTGAAGCTTTCTTT. This sequence encodes CSVGEGNTEAFF. Full variable domain (outside the CDR3, taken from reference TRBV29-1 and TRBJ1-1): SAVISQKPSRDICQRGTSLTIQCQVDSQVTMMFWYRQQPGQSLTLIATANQGSEATYESGFVIDKFPISRPNLTFSTLTVSNMSPEDSSIYLCSVGEGNTEAFFGQGTRLTVV.

The V gene is TRBV9, the J gene TRBJ1-3; TRBD1 is a possible D gene (5 bases). V was clipped by 4 bases and J by 4 bases, with 9 bases between them. This CDR3 comprises 13 residues. Germline loops: CDR1 SGDLS, CDR2 YYNGEE. CDR3 protein: CASSRDGGNTIYF. CDR3 coding DNA: TGTGCCAGCAGCCGGGACGGCGGAAACACCATATATTTT.

V and J are TRBV5-1 and TRBJ2-6, with D possibly being TRBD2 (5 bases). The CDR3 runs 19 residues. Germline V gene data show CDR1 as SGHRS and CDR2 as YFSETQ. V lost 4 bases, J lost 1 base, and 21 bases lay in between. CDR3 sequence (DNA): TGCGCCAGCAGCCCTCTTGGAGGCTTATCGGGATCTGGGGCCAACGTCCTGACTTTC. Amino acids: CASSPLGGLSGSGANVLTF.

The rearrangement links TRBV10-1 to TRBJ2-7; the D gene is possibly TRBD1 (5 bases). The V end was cut by 4 bases, the J end by 0 bases, with 7 bases between. Germline assignment: CDR1 WNHNN and CDR2 SYGVQD (reference sequence). The CDR3 loop spans 13 amino acids. CDR3 region: CASSADISYEQYF. The CDR3 DNA reads TGCGCCAGCAGTGCGGACATCTCCTACGAGCAGTACTTC.

The V gene is TRBV18, the J gene TRBJ2-7; TRBD2 matches at 13 bases. In germline, CDR1 is KGHSH, CDR2 LQKENI. Trimming cost V 1 base and J 7 bases; bases outside gene matches: 4. This CDR3 comprises 15 residues. CDR3 sequence (DNA): TGTGCCAGCTCACCACGACTAGCGGGAGGTTGGGAGCAGTACTTC. Protein sequence: CASSPRLAGGWEQYF.

The genes are TRBV19 and TRBJ2-7, with 8 positions matching TRBD2. J lost 2 bases, V lost 10 bases, and 10 bases had no gene match. Germline V gene sequence: CDR1 LNHDA, CDR2 SQIVND (reference sequence). The CDR3 covers 14 residues. The CDR3 protein is CATKGLGGTYEQYF. The CDR3 DNA reads TGTGCCACTAAGGGACTAGGAGGGACCTACGAGCAGTACTTC.

The chain joins TRBV19 to TRBJ2-1; the D gene is possibly TRBD2 (7 bases). The CDR3 loop spans 14 amino acids. Trimming took off 3 bases at V and 7 bases at J, with 13 bases between the two ends. Germline V lookup: CDR1 LNHDA, CDR2 SQIVND (reference sequence). For the CDR3, the DNA is TGTGCCAGTAGTATGCTTAGGGGGGGAAATGAGCAGTTCTTC. Its translation: CASSMLRGGNEQFF.

V is TRBV29-1 and J is TRBJ2-3, with TRBD1 as a possible D gene (6 bases). The length of the CDR3 is 13 residues. V was clipped by 8 bases and J by 2 bases, with 14 bases between them. Germline CDR1 reads SQVTM; CDR2 reads ANQGSEA. The CDR3: CSPHRADTDTQYF. As DNA, the CDR3 is TGCAGCCCCCACAGGGCTGACACAGATACGCAGTATTTT.